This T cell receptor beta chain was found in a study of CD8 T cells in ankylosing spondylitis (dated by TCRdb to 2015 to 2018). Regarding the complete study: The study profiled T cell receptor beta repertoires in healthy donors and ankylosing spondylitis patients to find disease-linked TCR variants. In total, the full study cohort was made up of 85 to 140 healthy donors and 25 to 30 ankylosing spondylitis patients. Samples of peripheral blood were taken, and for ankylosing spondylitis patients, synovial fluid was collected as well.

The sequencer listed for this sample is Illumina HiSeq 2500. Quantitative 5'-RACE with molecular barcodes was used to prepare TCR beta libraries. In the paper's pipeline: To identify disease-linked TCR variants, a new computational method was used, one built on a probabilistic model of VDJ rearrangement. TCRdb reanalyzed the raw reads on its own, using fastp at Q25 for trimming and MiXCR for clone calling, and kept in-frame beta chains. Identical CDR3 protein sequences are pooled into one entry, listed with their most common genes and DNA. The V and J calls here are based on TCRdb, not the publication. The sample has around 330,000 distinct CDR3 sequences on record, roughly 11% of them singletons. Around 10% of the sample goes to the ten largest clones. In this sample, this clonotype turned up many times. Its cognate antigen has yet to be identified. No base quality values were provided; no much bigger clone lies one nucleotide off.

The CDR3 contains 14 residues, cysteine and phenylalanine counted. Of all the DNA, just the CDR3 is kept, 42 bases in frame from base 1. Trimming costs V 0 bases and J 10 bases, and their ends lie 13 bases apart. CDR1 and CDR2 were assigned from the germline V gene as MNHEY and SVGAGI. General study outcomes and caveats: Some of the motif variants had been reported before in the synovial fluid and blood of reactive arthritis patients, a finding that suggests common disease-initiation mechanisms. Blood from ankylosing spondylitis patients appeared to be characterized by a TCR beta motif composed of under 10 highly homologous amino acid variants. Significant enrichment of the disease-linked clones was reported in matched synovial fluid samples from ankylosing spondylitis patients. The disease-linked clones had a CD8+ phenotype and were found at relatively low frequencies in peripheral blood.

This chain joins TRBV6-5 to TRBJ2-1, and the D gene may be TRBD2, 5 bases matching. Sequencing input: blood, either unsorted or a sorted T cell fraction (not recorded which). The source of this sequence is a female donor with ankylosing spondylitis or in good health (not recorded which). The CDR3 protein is CASSYSMEAAEQFF. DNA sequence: TGTGCCAGCAGTTACTCGATGGAAGCGGCCGAGCAGTTCTTC.